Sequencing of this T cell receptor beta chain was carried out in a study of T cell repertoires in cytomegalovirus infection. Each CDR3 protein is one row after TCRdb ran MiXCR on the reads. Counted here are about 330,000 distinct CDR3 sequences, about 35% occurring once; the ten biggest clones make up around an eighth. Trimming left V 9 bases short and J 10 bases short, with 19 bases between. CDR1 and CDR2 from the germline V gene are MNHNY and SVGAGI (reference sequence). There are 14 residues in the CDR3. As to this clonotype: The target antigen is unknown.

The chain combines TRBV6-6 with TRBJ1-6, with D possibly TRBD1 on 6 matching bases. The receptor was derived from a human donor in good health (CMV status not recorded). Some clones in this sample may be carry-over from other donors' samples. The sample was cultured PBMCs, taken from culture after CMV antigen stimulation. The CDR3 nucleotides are TGTGCCAGTTCGGACAGCCCCGCCCTCTCACCCCTCCACTTT. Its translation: CASSDSPALSPLHF.